These 26 T cell receptor beta chains share one sample of origin, sequenced in a study of control samples from healthy donors and cancer patients (dated by TCRdb to between 2020 and 2021). Library preparation used the immunoSEQ multiplex PCR assay. Imported from immuneACCESS, the table was reduced by TCRdb to in-frame sequences with V and J called. These copies leave out some clones; in studies compared against another copy, an unresolved V gene accounts for under half, and the cause of the remainder is not known. The sample contains approximately 210,000 clones, approximately 90% of them found a single time. The ten most abundant clones make up about 2% of the sample. Sequencing used blood. The source of these receptors is a young man in good health.

This chain connects TRBV19 to TRBJ2-7; no clear D gene. Germline CDR1 and CDR2: LNHDA and SQIVND (reference sequence). V dropped 4 bases and J dropped 2 bases, with 12 bases sitting between them. CDR3 size: 14 residues. In DNA form, the CDR3 reads TGTGCCAGTAGTACTCCGGGTTACACCTACGAGCAGTACTTC. Protein: CASSTPGYTYEQYF.

The chain employs TRBV6-5 and TRBJ1-6, with 11 positions matching TRBD1. The CDR3 extends over 14 amino acids. Looked up from germline, CDR1 is MNHEY and CDR2 is SVGAGI. V was pared by 6 bases and J by 10 bases, with 5 bases of the junction left unmatched. This chain's CDR3 is CASSKGQGGSPLHF. The CDR3 nucleotides read TGTGCCAGCAGCAAGGGACAGGGGGGGTCACCCCTCCACTTT.

The V call is TRBV19, the J call TRBJ1-1; 8 bases line up with TRBD1. CDR3 length equals 13 residues. The V gene end was trimmed by 3 bases and the J gene end by 7 bases; junction bases not matched to a gene: 4. In germline, CDR1 is LNHDA, CDR2 SQIVND (reference sequence). CDR3 in DNA: TGTGCCAGTAGTATCTGGACAGGGCGTGAAGCTTTCTTT. Translation: CASSIWTGREAFF.

The V and J genes are TRBV29-1 and TRBJ1-5, with TRBD1 as a possible D gene (6 bases). Germline CDR1 and CDR2: SQVTM and ANQGSEA. Trimming removed 3 bases from V and 0 bases from J, with 9 bases in between. This CDR3 is built from 14 residues. The CDR3 nucleotides are TGCAGCGTTGAGACAGGAAATAGCAATCAGCCCCAGCATTTT. Translated: CSVETGNSNQPQHF.

This sequence joins TRBV24-1 and TRBJ2-2, with TRBD2 as a possible D gene (6 bases). Trimming cost V 1 base and J 4 bases, with 9 bases left between them. The CDR3 consists of 15 residues. Germline V lookup: CDR1 KGHDR, CDR2 SFDVKD. The CDR3 spells CATSDFGGSTGELFF. CDR3 nucleotides: TGTGCCACCAGTGATTTCGGGGGAAGCACCGGGGAGCTGTTTTTT.

The J gene is TRBJ1-1, the V gene TRBV10-2; TRBD1 might be the D (5 bases). The CDR3 runs to 14 residues. Germline V gives CDR1 WSHSY, CDR2 SAAADI. V gave up 8 bases and J gave up 3 bases, with 16 bases separating them. The CDR3 DNA follows: TGCGCCAGCGGGGCGGGGGGGTCGGACACTGAAGCTTTCTTT. Translated: CASGAGGSDTEAFF.

This chain links TRBV11-2 with TRBJ2-5, with D unclear. Germline V gives CDR1 SGHAT, CDR2 FQNNGV. The CDR3 is 14 amino acids. V lost 4 bases and J lost 2, with 11 bases in between. The CDR3 is CASSSIHSQETQYF. The CDR3 coding sequence is TGTGCCAGCAGCTCCATACATTCTCAAGAGACCCAGTACTTC.

The CDR3 reads CASSFRQGARLGGYTF. The DNA of the CDR3 is TGTGCCAGCAGCTTTCGACAGGGGGCGCGGTTAGGTGGCTACACCTTC. The rearrangement joins TRBV3-1 (or the pseudogene TRBV3-2) to TRBJ1-2, with 10 bases fitting TRBD1. Looked up from germline, CDR1 is LGHDT and CDR2 is YNNKEL (reference sequence). V shed 5 bases and J 7 bases; nucleotides not matched to a gene: 13. The length of the CDR3 is 16 residues.

The CDR3 spells CASSLGPPGGANVLTF. The CDR3 bases are TGTGCCAGCAGTCTCGGGCCTCCGGGTGGGGCCAACGTCCTGACTTTC. This sequence joins TRBV2 and TRBJ2-6; D not certain. V was cut by 5 bases and J by 3 bases, with 14 bases left in between. CDR3 size: 16 residues. Germline V lookup: CDR1 SNHLY, CDR2 FYNNEI.

This chain links TRBV7-9 with TRBJ1-1; possibly TRBD1 for D (5 bases). The CDR3 consists of 14 residues. Germline assignment: CDR1 SEHNR and CDR2 FQNEAQ (reference sequence). V was trimmed by 5 bases and J by 3 bases, leaving 13 bases between them. As DNA, the CDR3 is TGTGCCAGCAGCCAAACGGGACGGGACACTGAAGCTTTCTTT. It specifies CASSQTGRDTEAFF.

The chain combines TRBV29-1 with TRBJ2-7, with TRBD1 matching 8 bases. Losses at the gene ends were 1 base for V and 4 bases for J; bases not matched to a gene: 9. The CDR3 covers 15 residues. Germline assignment: CDR1 SQVTM and CDR2 ANQGSEA. CDR3 nucleotide sequence: TGCAGCGTTGAAGTCGGGACAGGCTCCCGTTACGAGCAGTACTTC. As protein: CSVEVGTGSRYEQYF.

The chain recombines TRBV11-1 with TRBJ2-7; D gene uncertain. With 5 bases removed from V and 0 bases from J, the gap between germline ends came to 11 bases. CDR3 size: 14 residues. Germline V gene lookup returns CDR1 SGHAT and CDR2 FQDESV (reference sequence). This CDR3 reads CASSPSTVSYEQYF. The CDR3 region has the DNA TGTGCCAGCAGCCCCTCGACCGTCTCCTACGAGCAGTACTTC.

The rearrangement links TRBV18 to TRBJ2-3; 9 bases fit TRBD2. Germline CDR1 is KGHSH and CDR2 is LQKENI. This CDR3 has 15 amino acids. The V gene end was trimmed by 2 bases and the J gene end by 1 base; junction bases not matched to a gene: 1. Here the CDR3 reads CASSPASGGTDTQYF. As DNA, the CDR3 is TGTGCCAGCTCACCAGCTAGCGGGGGCACAGATACGCAGTATTTT.

The chain combines TRBV7-2 with TRBJ1-2; 8 nucleotides align to TRBD1. Germline V gene sequence: CDR1 SGHTA, CDR2 FQGNSA. This CDR3 spans 16 amino acids. Trimming took 0 bases from V and 4 from J; bases not matched to a gene: 7. The CDR3 loop is CASSLAQGEGSYGYTF. The CDR3 DNA sequence: TGTGCCAGCAGCTTAGCACAGGGGGAGGGTAGCTATGGCTACACCTTC.

J is TRBJ2-3 and V is TRBV5-5; D uncertain. The CDR3 has 15 amino acids. Per germline, CDR1 SGHKS and CDR2 YYEKEE (reference sequence). The ends were cut back, 0 bases at V and 1 base at J, with 9 bases in the middle. DNA for the CDR3: TGTGCCAGCAGCTTGGTGGCAGGTCGCACAGATACGCAGTATTTT. Translated, it gives CASSLVAGRTDTQYF.

This rearrangement joins TRBV4-2 to TRBJ2-3; 8 bases are shared with TRBD2. With 4 bases clipped from V and 4 bases from J, the junction kept 7 bases outside the gene matches. CDR1 and CDR2 (germline): LGHNA, YNFKEQ. This CDR3 has 15 amino acids. In DNA form, the CDR3 reads TGTGCCAGCAGCCCCTTAGCGGGGTGGGCAGATACGCAGTATTTT. Amino acid sequence: CASSPLAGWADTQYF.

The chain recombines TRBV5-6 with TRBJ1-2; possible D gene TRBD1, 6 bases. The CDR3 sequence is 15 residues long. Germline V gene data show CDR1 as SGHDT and CDR2 as YYEEEE. V was clipped by 0 bases and J by 4 bases, with 13 bases between them. CDR3 sequence: CASSLGPGAFYGYTF. The CDR3 DNA reads TGTGCCAGCAGCTTGGGTCCGGGGGCATTCTATGGCTACACCTTC.

The J gene is TRBJ2-3, the V gene TRBV9, with D possibly matching TRBD1 (5 bases). This CDR3 contains 12 residues. Per the germline V gene, CDR1 is SGDLS and CDR2 is YYNGEE. The germline V and J ends were trimmed by 5 bases and 5 bases, with 9 bases remaining between them. In DNA, the CDR3 is TGTGCCAGCAGGGGGCCAGGAGATACGCAGTATTTT. As protein: CASRGPGDTQYF.

The rearrangement uses TRBV5-1 and TRBJ2-2; the D is unclear. The CDR3 is made up of 15 amino acids. V lost 3 bases and J lost 3, with 12 bases in between. Germline lookup yields CDR1 SGHRS and CDR2 YFSETQ. The CDR3 loop is CASSSTGPYTGELFF. The CDR3 nucleotides read TGCGCCAGCAGCTCAACCGGGCCCTACACCGGGGAGCTGTTTTTT.

The chain recombines TRBV9 with TRBJ2-3, with D hard to call. This CDR3 is built from 15 residues. Trimming pared 0 bases from V and 1 base from J, leaving 9 bases between. CDR1 is SGDLS and CDR2 is YYNGEE in the germline V gene. For the CDR3, the DNA is TGTGCCAGCAGCGTAGTCACGGGCCGCACAGATACGCAGTATTTT. It is translated as CASSVVTGRTDTQYF.

The V call is TRBV27, the J call TRBJ2-1, with 12 bases lining up with TRBD2. CDR3 size: 15 residues. Trimming cost V 5 bases and J 5 bases; bases outside gene matches: 4. Germline V lookup: CDR1 MNHEY, CDR2 SMNVEV (reference sequence). Here the CDR3 reads CASSLAGGYNNEQFF. In DNA form, the CDR3 reads TGTGCCAGCAGTCTAGCGGGGGGGTACAACAATGAGCAGTTCTTC.

The J gene is TRBJ2-3, the V gene TRBV7-9, with D possibly TRBD2 on 5 matching bases. The V end lost 4 bases, the J end lost 5 bases, and 7 bases lay between the germline ends. CDR1 and CDR2 from the germline V gene are SEHNR and FQNEAQ (reference sequence). CDR3 length: 12 residues. Here the CDR3 DNA reads TGTGCCAGCAGCTCCGGGGTAGATACGCAGTATTTT. It is translated as CASSSGVDTQYF.

This chain uses TRBV15 with TRBJ1-1; unclear D gene. This CDR3 comprises 12 residues. Between the trimmed V and J ends, which lost 4 bases and 2 bases, there was a span of 5 bases. Germline V gives CDR1 LNHNV, CDR2 YYDKDF (reference sequence). The CDR3 DNA reads TGTGCCACCAGCATACCCAACACTGAAGCTTTCTTT. This codes for CATSIPNTEAFF. The full variable domain, with the rest looked up from reference TRBV15 and TRBJ1-1, is DAMVIQNPRYQVTQFGKPVTLSCSQTLNHNVMYWYQQKSSQAPKLLFHYYDKDFNNEADTPDNFQSRRPNTSFCFLDIRSPGLGDTAMYLCATSIPNTEAFFGQGTRLTVV.

V usage is TRBV9 and J usage is TRBJ1-1; D not certain. The CDR3 runs to 12 residues. Trimming left V 3 bases short and J 0 bases short, with 3 bases between. Germline CDR1 reads SGDLS; CDR2 reads YYNGEE. The CDR3 nucleotides are TGTGCCAGCAGCGCCCTGAACACTGAAGCTTTCTTT. Translation gives CASSALNTEAFF.

The V call is TRBV27, the J call TRBJ2-4, with 7 bases that match TRBD1. Germline V gives CDR1 MNHEY, CDR2 SMNVEV (reference sequence). V was pared by 6 bases and J by 5 bases, with 4 bases of the junction left unmatched. This CDR3 contains 13 residues. Here the CDR3 reads CASRGQVENIQYF. Written as DNA, the CDR3 is TGTGCCAGCAGAGGACAGGTTGAAAACATTCAGTACTTC.

The gene calls are TRBV12-3 or TRBV12-4 and TRBJ2-7; 7 bases fit TRBD1. V lost 6 bases to trimming and J lost 6 bases; unmatched junction nucleotides: 8. The CDR3 has 13 amino acids. DNA of the CDR3: TGTGCCAGCAGCGAACAGGGGAGAGGCGAGCAGTACTTC. Protein product: CASSEQGRGEQYF.